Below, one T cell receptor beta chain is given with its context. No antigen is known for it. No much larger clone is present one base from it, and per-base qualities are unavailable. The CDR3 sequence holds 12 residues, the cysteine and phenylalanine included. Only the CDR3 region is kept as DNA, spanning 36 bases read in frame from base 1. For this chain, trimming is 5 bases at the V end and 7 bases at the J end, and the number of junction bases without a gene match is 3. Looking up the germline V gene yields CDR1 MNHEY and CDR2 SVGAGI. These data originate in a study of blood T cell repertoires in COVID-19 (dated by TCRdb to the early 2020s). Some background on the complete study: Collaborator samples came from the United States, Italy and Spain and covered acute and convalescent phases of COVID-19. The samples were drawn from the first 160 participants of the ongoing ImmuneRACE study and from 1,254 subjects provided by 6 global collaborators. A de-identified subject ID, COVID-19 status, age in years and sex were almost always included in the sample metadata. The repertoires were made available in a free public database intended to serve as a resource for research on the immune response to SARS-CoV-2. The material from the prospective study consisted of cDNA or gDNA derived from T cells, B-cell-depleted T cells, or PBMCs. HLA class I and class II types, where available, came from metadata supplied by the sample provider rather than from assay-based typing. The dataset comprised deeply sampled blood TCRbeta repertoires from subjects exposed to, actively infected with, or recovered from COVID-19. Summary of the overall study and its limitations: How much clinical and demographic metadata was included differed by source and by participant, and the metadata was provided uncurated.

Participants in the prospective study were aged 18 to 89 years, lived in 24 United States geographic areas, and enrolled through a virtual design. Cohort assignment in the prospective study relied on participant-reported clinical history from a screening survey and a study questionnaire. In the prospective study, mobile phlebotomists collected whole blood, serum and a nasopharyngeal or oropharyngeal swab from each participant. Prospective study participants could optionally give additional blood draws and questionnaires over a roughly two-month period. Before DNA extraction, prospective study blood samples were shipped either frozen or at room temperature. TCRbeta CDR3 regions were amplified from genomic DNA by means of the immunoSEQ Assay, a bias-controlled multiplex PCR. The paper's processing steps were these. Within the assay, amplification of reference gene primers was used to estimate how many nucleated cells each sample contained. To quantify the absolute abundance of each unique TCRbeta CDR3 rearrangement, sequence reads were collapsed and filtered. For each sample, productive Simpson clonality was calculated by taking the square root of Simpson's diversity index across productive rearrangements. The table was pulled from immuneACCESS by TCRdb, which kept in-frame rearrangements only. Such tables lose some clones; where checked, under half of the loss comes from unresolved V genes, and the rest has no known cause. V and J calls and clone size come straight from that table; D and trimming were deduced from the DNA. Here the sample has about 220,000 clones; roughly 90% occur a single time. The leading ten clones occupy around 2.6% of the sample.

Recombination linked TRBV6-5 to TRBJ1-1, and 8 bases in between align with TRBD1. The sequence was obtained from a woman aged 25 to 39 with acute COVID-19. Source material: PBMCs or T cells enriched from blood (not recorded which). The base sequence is TGTGCCAGCAGTCTGGACAGGGTTGAAGCTTTCTTT. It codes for CASSLDRVEAFF.